Reported below is one TCR beta chain. Its antigen is still unknown. These data are taken from a study of beta chain features in type 1 diabetes. Study information: Sorted cells numbering some 110 million were examined across all samples. Study observations and caveats: In cDNA sequencing, cells with high TCR expression could be over-represented. Type 1 diabetes patients had moderately but significantly shorter TCRB CDR3s in all four CD4+ subsets.

The study reverse transcribed the entire isolated RNA, so it sequenced expressed TCRB transcripts. Measured with immunoSEQ multiplex PCR; TCRdb has only the in-frame clones, and not every one. Of about 250,000 clones detected, approximately 10% appear once; the ten largest clones hold roughly 0.017%. Per germline, CDR1 GTSNPN and CDR2 SVGIG (reference sequence). Trimming left V 3 bases short and J 6 bases short, with 11 bases between. The CDR3 totals 13 residues. The receptor comes from a man aged 25-40 years with type 1 diabetes. This chain connects TRBV30 to TRBJ1-4; D possibly corresponds to TRBD1 (6 bases). The sample taken for sequencing was naive CD4+ T cells from blood. The CDR3 protein is CAWSSGVDEKLFF. The CDR3 DNA is TGTGCCTGGAGCTCAGGGGTTGATGAAAAACTGTTTTTT.